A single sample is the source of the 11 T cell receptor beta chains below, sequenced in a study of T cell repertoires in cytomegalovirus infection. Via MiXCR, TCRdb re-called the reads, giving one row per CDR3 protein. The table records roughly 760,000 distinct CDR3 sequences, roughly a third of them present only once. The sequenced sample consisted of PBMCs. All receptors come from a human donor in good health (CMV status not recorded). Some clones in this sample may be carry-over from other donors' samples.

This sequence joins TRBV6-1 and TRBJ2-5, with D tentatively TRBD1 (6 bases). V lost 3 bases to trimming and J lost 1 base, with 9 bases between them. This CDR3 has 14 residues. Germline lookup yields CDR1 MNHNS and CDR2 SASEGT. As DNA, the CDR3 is TGTGCCAGCAGTGACCGGGACACCCAAGAGACCCAGTACTTC. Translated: CASSDRDTQETQYF.

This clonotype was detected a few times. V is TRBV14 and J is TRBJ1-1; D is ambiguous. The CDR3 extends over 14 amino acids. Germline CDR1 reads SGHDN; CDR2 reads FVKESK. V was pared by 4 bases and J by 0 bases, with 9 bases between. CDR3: CASSPDTLNTEAFF. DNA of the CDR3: TGTGCCAGCAGCCCGGATACCCTGAACACTGAAGCTTTCTTT.

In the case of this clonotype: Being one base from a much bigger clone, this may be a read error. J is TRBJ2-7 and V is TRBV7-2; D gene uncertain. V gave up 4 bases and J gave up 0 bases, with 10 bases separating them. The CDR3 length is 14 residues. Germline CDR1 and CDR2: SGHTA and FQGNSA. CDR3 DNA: TGTGCCAGCAGCTCCAGACACAGCTCCTACGAGCAGTACTTC. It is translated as CASSSRHSSYEQYF.

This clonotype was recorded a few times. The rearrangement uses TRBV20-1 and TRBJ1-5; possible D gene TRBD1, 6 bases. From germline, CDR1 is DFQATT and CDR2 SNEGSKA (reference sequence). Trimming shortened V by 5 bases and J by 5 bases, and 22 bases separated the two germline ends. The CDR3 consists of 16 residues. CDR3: CSAHPTLGGWDQPQHF. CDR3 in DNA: TGCAGTGCTCATCCCACATTGGGGGGCTGGGATCAGCCCCAGCATTTT.

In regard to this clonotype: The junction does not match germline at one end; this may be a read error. CDR3 coding DNA: TGTGCCAGCAGCTTAGATGGGAGCTCCTACAATGAGCATTTCTTC. Amino acid sequence: CASSLDGSSYNEHFF. The chain joins TRBV7-3 to TRBJ2-1, with D possibly matching TRBD2 (5 bases). This CDR3 comprises 15 residues. The germline gives CDR1 SGHTA, CDR2 FQGTGA.

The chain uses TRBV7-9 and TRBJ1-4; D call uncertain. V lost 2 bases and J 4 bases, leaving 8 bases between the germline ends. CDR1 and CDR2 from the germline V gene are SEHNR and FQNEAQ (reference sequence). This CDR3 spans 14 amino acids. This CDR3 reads CASSLQSSNEKLFF. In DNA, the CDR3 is TGTGCCAGCAGCTTACAATCCAGTAATGAAAAACTGTTTTTT. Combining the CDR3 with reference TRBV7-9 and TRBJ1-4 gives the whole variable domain DTGVSQNPRHKITKRGQNVTFRCDPISEHNRLYWYRQTLGQGPEFLTYFQNEAQLEKSRLLSDRFSAERPKGSFSTLEIQRTEQGDSAMYLCASSLQSSNEKLFFGSGTQLSVL.

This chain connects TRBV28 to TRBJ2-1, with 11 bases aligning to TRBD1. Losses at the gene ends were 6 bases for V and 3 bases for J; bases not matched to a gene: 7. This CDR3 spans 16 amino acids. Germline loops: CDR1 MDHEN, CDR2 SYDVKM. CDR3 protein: CASRNPGTGGYNEQFF. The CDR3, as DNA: TGTGCCAGCAGGAACCCCGGGACAGGGGGCTACAATGAGCAGTTCTTC.

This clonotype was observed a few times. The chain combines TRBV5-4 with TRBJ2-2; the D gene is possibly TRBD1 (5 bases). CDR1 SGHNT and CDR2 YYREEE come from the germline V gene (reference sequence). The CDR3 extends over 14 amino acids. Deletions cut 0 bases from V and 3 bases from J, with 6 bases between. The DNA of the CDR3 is TGTGCCAGCAGCTTGGAAGGGGACACCGGGGAGCTGTTTTTT. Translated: CASSLEGDTGELFF.

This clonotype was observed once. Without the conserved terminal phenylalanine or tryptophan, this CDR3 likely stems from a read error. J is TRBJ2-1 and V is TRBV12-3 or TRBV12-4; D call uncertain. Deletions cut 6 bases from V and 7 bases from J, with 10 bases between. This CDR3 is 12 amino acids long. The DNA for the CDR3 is TGTGCCAGCAGCCAAACAGCGAATGAGCAGTTCTTA. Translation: CASSQTANEQFL.

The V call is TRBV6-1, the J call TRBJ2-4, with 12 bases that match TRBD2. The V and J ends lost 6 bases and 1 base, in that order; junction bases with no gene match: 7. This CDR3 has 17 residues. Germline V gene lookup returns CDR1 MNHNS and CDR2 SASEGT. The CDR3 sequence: CASSLTSGGFAKNIQYF. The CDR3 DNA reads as TGTGCCAGCAGCCTGACTAGCGGGGGATTTGCCAAAAACATTCAGTACTTC.

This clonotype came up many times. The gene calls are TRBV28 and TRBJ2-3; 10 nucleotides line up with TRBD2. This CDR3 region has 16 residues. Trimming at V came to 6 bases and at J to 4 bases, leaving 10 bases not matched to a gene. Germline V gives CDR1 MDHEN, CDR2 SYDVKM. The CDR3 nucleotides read TGTGCCAGCAGCTCTTCCGGGACTAGCGTGGCAGATACGCAGTATTTT. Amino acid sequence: CASSSSGTSVADTQYF.